This entry lists 8 T cell receptor beta chains sequenced from one sample in a study of cytomegalovirus exposure and HLA in healthy donors. The PCR was carried out with 60 Vbeta primers and 13 Jbeta primers. TCRdb keeps only in-frame clones here, not all; method: immunoSEQ multiplex PCR. Among 200,000 to 300,000 clones listed, just under 80% were seen once. The sample was PBMCs. The receptors were gathered from a boy younger than 18 in good health and CMV-seronegative.

V usage is TRBV5-4 and J usage is TRBJ2-7; possible D gene TRBD2, 5 bases. CDR3 length: 14 residues. Trimming took 0 bases from V and 1 from J, leaving 8 bases between them. Germline lookup yields CDR1 SGHNT and CDR2 YYREEE (reference sequence). CDR3 bases: TGTGCCAGCAGCTTGGCGGGAACATCCTACGAGCAGTACTTC. Amino acid sequence: CASSLAGTSYEQYF.

Here the CDR3 DNA reads TGTGCCAGCAGCGACCCGAGTGCCCAGGCGACCCAGTACTTC. It yields the protein CASSDPSAQATQYF. The V and J genes are TRBV5-4 and TRBJ2-5; D is ambiguous. V dropped 4 bases and J dropped 7 bases, with 17 bases sitting between them. Germline V CDR1 and CDR2: SGHNT, YYREEE (reference sequence). The CDR3 spans 14 residues.

This chain connects TRBV4-2 to TRBJ1-5; possibly TRBD1 for D (6 bases). The CDR3 is made up of 15 amino acids. CDR1 is LGHNA and CDR2 is YNFKEQ in the germline V gene. With 0 bases removed from V and 4 bases from J, the gap between germline ends came to 10 bases. The CDR3 nucleotides read TGTGCCAGCAGCCAAGATTTAGGGGGAAATCAGCCCCAGCATTTT. This translates into CASSQDLGGNQPQHF.

J is TRBJ2-5 and V is TRBV5-1, with D perhaps matching TRBD2 (6 bases). This CDR3 region has 14 residues. Between the trimmed V and J ends, which lost 0 bases and 5 bases, there was a span of 11 bases. Germline CDR1 is SGHRS and CDR2 is YFSETQ. Here the CDR3 DNA reads TGCGCCAGCAGCTTGGAGGAGGGCGGGGAGACCCAGTACTTC. Amino acids: CASSLEEGGETQYF.

The chain recombines TRBV6-1 with TRBJ1-5; TRBD1 matches at 7 bases. V trimming: 3 bases; J trimming: 4 bases; junction bases outside the gene matches: 3. The length of the CDR3 is 14 residues. Germline V gene sequence: CDR1 MNHNS, CDR2 SASEGT. CDR3 sequence (DNA): TGTGCCAGCAGTGAGAGACAGGGAAATCAGCCCCAGCATTTT. Amino acid sequence: CASSERQGNQPQHF.

The J gene is TRBJ1-1, the V gene TRBV5-1, with D unresolved. Germline V gene sequence: CDR1 SGHRS, CDR2 YFSETQ. The CDR3 spans 17 residues. V was clipped by 2 bases and J by 0 bases, with 17 bases between them. CDR3 sequence (DNA): TGCGCCAGCAGCTTCCGGGAACGGGATCCTATGAACACTGAAGCTTTCTTT. It specifies CASSFRERDPMNTEAFF.

J is TRBJ2-7 and V is TRBV4-1; D perhaps matches TRBD2 (5 bases). In germline, CDR1 is MGHRA, CDR2 YSYEKL. There are 16 residues in the CDR3. V lost 3 bases and J 1 base, leaving 16 bases between the germline ends. CDR3 amino acids: CASSQAPSRHSYEQYF. The CDR3 coding sequence is TGCGCCAGCAGCCAGGCCCCTAGCAGACATTCCTACGAGCAGTACTTC.

The gene calls are TRBV6-1 and TRBJ2-5; 10 bases are shared with TRBD2. The better agreement between TRBJ2-7 and the DNA end casts doubt on the J call. The germline CDR1 and CDR2 sequences are MNHNS and SASEGT. This CDR3 is built from 19 residues. CDR3 coding DNA: TGTGCCAGCAGTGGGGACACGGGACTAGCGATGCCGAGCTCCTACGAGCAGTACTTC. This gives the protein CASSGDTGLAMPSSYEQYF.